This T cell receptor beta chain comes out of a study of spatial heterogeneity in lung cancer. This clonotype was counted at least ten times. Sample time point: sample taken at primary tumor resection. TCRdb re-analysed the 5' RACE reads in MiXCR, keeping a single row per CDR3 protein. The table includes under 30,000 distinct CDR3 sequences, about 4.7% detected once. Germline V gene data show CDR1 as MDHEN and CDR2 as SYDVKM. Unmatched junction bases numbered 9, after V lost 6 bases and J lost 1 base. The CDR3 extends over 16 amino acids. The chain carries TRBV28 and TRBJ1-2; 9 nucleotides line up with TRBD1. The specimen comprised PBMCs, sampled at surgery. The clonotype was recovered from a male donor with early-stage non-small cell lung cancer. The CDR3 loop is CASSEGQGWGNYGYTF. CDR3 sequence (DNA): TGTGCCAGCAGCGAGGGACAGGGTTGGGGTAACTATGGCTACACCTTC.